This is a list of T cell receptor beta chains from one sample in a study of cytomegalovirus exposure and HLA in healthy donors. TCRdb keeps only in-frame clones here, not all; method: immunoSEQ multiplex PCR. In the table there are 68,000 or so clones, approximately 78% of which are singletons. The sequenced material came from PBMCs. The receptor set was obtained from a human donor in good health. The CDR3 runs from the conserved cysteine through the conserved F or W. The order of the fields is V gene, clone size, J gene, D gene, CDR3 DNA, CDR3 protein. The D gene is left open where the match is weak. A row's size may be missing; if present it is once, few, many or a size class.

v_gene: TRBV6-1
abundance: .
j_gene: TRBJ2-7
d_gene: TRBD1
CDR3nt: TGTGCCAGCAGTGTTGGGACAGGTTACGAGCAGTACTTC
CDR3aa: CASSVGTGYEQYF

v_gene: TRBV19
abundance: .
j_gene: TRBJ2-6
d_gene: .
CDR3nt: TGTGCCACCACAGGTCCTGGGGTGTCCGGGGCCAACGTCCTGACTTTC
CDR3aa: CATTGPGVSGANVLTF

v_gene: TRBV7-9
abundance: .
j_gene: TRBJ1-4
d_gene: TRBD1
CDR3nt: TGTGCCAGCAGCCAGGTCGGGACAGGGAATGAAAAACTGTTTTTT
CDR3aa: CASSQVGTGNEKLFF

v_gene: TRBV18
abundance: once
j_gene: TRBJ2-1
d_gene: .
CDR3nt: TGTGCCAGCTCACCCACAGTCGGTGAGGAGCAGTTCTTC
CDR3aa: CASSPTVGEEQFF

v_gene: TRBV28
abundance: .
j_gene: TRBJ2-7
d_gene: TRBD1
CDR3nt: TGTGCCACCAGAACAGGGGGCGCAGGGTTTGGGAACGAGCAGTACTTC
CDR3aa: CATRTGGAGFGNEQYF

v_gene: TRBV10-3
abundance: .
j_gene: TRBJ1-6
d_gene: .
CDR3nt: TGTGCCATCAGTACAGGGAGTAATTCACCCCTCCACTTT
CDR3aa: CAISTGSNSPLHF

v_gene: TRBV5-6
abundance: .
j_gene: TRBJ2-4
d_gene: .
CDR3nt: TGTGCCAGCAGCTTAGGGGGGGTTGAGGAAAACATTCAGTACTTC
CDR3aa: CASSLGGVEENIQYF

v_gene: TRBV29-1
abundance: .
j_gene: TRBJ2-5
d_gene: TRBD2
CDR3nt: TGCAGCGTTGCAGCGGGGGCCTCTAAAGAGACCCAGTACTTC
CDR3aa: CSVAAGASKETQYF

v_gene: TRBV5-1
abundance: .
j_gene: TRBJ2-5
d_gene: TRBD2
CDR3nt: TGCGCCAGCAGCTCCCGACTAGCGGCAAACCAAGAGACCCAGTACTTC
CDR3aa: CASSSRLAANQETQYF

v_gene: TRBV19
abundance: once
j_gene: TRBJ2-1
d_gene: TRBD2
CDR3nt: TGTGCCAGTAGTATTGCCGGGGGGGCCTACAATGAGCAGTTCTTC
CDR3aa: CASSIAGGAYNEQFF

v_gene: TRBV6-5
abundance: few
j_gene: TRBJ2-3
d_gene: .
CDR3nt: TGTGCCAGCGGAAGAGCGGGCGCTAGCACAGATACGCAGTATTTT
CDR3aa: CASGRAGASTDTQYF

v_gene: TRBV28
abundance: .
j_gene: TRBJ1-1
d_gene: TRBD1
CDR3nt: TGTGCCAGCAGTCGGCCGGGACAGGGGAACACTGAAGCTTTCTTT
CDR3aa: CASSRPGQGNTEAFF

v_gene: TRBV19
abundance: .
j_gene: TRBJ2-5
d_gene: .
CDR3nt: TGTGCCACCGCCGGGGTCCTCGGAGAGACCCAGTACTTC
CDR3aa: CATAGVLGETQYF

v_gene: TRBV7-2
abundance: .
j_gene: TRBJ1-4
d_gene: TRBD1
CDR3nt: TGTGCCAGCAGCTTGACCGGGACAGAGGGTGAAAAACTGTTTTTT
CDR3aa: CASSLTGTEGEKLFF

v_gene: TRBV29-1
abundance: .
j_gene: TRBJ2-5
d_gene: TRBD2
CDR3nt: TGCAGCGTTGCCGGCAGCCCGGGGGGGACCCAGTACTTC
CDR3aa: CSVAGSPGGTQYF

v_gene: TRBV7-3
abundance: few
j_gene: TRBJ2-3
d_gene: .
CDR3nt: TGTGCCAGCAGTCGTCGTAGTAAAACAGATACGCAGTATTTT
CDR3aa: CASSRRSKTDTQYF

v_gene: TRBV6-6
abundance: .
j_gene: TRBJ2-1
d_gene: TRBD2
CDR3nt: TGTGCCAGCAGCCCCCTTAGCGGGGGGTACAATGAGCAGTTCTTC
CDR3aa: CASSPLSGGYNEQFF

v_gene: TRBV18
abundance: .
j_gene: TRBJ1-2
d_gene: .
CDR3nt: TGTGCCAGCTTCTCAGGGGATGGCTACACCTTC
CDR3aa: CASFSGDGYTF

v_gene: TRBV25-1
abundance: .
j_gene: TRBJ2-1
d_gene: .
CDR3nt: TGTGCCAGCAGTGAATATCAGGGCGCGGAGCAGTTCTTC
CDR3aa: CASSEYQGAEQFF

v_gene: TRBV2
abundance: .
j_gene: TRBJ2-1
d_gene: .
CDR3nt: TGTGCCAGCAGTGGAACCCTTCGGGATGGGCAGTTCTTC
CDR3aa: CASSGTLRDGQFF

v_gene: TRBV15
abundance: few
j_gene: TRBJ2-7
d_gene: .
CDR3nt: TGTGCCACCAGCAGAGAAGCCATCTACGAGCAGTACTTC
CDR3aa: CATSREAIYEQYF

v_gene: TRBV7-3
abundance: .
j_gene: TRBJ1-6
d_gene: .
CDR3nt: TGTGCCAGCAGCTTAAGAGCAGGTGGTGATTCACCCCTCCACTTT
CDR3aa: CASSLRAGGDSPLHF

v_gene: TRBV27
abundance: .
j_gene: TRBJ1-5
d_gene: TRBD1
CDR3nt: TGTGCCAGCAGCCTACAGGGGTTTAGCAATCAGCCCCAGCATTTT
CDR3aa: CASSLQGFSNQPQHF

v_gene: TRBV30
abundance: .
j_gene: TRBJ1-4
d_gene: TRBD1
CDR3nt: TGTGCCTGGGGAGGACAGGGCACAAATGAAAAACTGTTTTTT
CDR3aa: CAWGGQGTNEKLFF

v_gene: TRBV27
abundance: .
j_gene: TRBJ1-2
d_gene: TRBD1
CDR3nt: TGTGCCAGCAGTTTGCAGGGGGCGAGGGGCTACACCTTC
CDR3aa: CASSLQGARGYTF

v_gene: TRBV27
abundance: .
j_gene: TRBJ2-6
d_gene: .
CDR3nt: TGTGCCAGCAGTCAAAGAGCCTCTGGGGCCAACGTCCTGACTTTC
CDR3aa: CASSQRASGANVLTF

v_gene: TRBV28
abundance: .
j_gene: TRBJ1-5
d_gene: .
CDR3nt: TGTGCCAGCAGCCAGGATAGCAATCAGCCCCAGCATTTT
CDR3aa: CASSQDSNQPQHF

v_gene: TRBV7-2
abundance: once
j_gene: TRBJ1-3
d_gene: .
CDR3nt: TGTGCCAGCAGCTTAGGGGGGGATCTTGTGGGAAACACCATATATTTT
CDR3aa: CASSLGGDLVGNTIYF

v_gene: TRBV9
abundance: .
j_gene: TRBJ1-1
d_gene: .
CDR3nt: TGTGCCAGCAGCGTATCCGGACACTTGAACACTGAAGCTTTCTTT
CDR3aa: CASSVSGHLNTEAFF

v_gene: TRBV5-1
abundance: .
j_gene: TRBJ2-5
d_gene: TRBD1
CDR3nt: TGCGCCAGCAGCGCCCTCCAGGGGGCGGGGGAGACCCAGTACTTC
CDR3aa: CASSALQGAGETQYF

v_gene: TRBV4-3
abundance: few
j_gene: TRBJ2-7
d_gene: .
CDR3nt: TGCGCCAGCAGCCAAGACGGAGCGGGGACACCCTACGAGCAGTACTTC
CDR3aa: CASSQDGAGTPYEQYF

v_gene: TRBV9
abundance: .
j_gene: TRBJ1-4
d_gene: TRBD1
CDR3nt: TGTGCCAGCAGCGTAAGGTTGGACAGGGATGAAAAACTGTTTTTT
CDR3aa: CASSVRLDRDEKLFF

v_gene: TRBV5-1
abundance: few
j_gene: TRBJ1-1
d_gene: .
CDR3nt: TGCGCCAGCAGCTCCGGACAGCCGAACACTGAAGCTTTCTTT
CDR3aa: CASSSGQPNTEAFF

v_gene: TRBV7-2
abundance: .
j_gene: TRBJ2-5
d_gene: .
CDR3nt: TGTGCCAGCAACTCGGGAATCCAAGAGACCCAGTACTTC
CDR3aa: CASNSGIQETQYF

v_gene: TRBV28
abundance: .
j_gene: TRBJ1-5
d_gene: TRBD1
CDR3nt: TGTGCCAGTTCGACAACAGGGGGCGCGCAGCCCCAGCATTTT
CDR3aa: CASSTTGGAQPQHF

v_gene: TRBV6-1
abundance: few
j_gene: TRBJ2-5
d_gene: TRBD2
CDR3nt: TGTGCCAGCAGGACGGGCCTAGCGGGGGGCCAGCAGTACTTC
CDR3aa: CASRTGLAGGQQYF

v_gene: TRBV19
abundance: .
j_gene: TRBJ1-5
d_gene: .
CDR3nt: TGTGCCAGTAGACGGACCGGGGGTTCCGGCAATCAGCCCCAGCATTTT
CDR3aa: CASRRTGGSGNQPQHF

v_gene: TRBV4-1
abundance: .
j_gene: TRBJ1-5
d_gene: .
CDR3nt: TGCGCCAGCAGCCAAGATCTTTGGGCAGGCTTGGGGGGTCAGCCCCAGCATTTT
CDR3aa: CASSQDLWAGLGGQPQHF

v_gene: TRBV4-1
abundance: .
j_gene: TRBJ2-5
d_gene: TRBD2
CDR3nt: TGCGCCAGCAGCCACCTGGGAACTAGCGGGAACCCTTGGGGCCAGTACTTC
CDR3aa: CASSHLGTSGNPWGQYF

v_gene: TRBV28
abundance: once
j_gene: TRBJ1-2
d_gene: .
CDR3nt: TGTGCCATTCCCGAAGGACTCACAGCTAATGGCTACACCTTC
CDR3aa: CAIPEGLTANGYTF

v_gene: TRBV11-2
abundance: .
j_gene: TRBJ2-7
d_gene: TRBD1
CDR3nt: TGTGCCAGCAGCTTATCTTTGTCAGGGGGCTTTCCCACTCCCTACGAGCAGTACTTC
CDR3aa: CASSLSLSGGFPTPYEQYF

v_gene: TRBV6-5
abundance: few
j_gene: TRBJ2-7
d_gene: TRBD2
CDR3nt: TGTGCCAGCCGACGTTCGGGGGGGAAGCAGTACTTC
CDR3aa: CASRRSGGKQYF

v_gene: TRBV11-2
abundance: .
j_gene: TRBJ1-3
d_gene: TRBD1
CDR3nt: TGTGCCAGCAGCTTACTAGGGACAGGGAGTAACACCATATATTTT
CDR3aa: CASSLLGTGSNTIYF

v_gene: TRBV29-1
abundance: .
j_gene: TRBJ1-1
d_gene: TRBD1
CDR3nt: TGCAGCGTTGGCGGACAGGGCGGCACTGAAGCTTTCTTT
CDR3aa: CSVGGQGGTEAFF